This TCR beta chain was captured in a study of identical twins. A single count supports this clonotype. Trimming took off 10 bases at V and 5 bases at J, with 17 bases between the two ends. CDR3 length: 13 residues. Germline assignment: CDR1 SNHLY and CDR2 FYNNEI. Via MiXCR, TCRdb re-called the 5' RACE reads, giving one row per CDR3 protein. The sample carries hundreds of thousands of distinct CDR3 sequences, around a sixth recorded once. These data also featured in a second study, about T cells expressing NK-cell markers. As that report states: The TCR beta repertoires originated in sorted CD3+CD56+NKG2C+, CD3+CD56+NKG2C- and CD3+CD56-NKG2C+ T cells.

The chain recombines TRBV2 with TRBJ1-2; D gene uncertain. The clonotype comes from a woman aged 18-29 years in good health. The sequencing sample was made of PBMCs. The CDR3 loop is CATLWRRDYGYTF. The CDR3 bases are TGTGCCACCCTCTGGAGAAGGGATTATGGCTACACCTTC.